The following is a T cell receptor beta chain sequence with its context. Its cognate antigen is unknown. This record belongs to a study of T cell repertoires in cytomegalovirus infection. Across the study: Used in the study were CMV epitopes, some recently identified and HLA-C-restricted, others well-studied and HLA-B-restricted. Matching HLA type, along with CMV infection, was indicated by public TCR beta signatures. Points from the study as a whole: Cumulative frequency (of public TCR beta family members) identified carriers of CMV plus the relevant HLA. Ex vivo, HLA-C-restricted CMV-specific TCR beta clonotypes prevailed over the rest of the response.

TCRdb processed the reads anew with MiXCR; each CDR3 protein has one entry. The data hold roughly 860,000 distinct CDR3 sequences, with approximately 32% observed a single time. The CDR3 is 11 amino acids. Trimming at V came to 10 bases and at J to 5 bases, leaving 2 bases not matched to a gene. The V gene's germline CDR1 is SGHAT and CDR2 FQDESV (reference sequence). This TCR was recovered from a human donor in good health (CMV status not recorded). Some clones in this sample may be carry-over from other donors' samples. The chain is built from TRBV11-1 and TRBJ2-1; 7 bases line up with TRBD1. This specimen consisted of cultured CD8+ T cells from PBMCs, obtained from culture after CMV antigen stimulation. The CDR3 sequence: CAIGQDNEQFF. In nucleotides, the CDR3 is TGTGCCATCGGACAGGACAATGAGCAGTTCTTC.